One and the same sample provided the 17 T cell receptor beta chains below, sequenced in a study of cytomegalovirus exposure and HLA in healthy donors. The PCR had 60 Vbeta and 13 Jbeta primers. The data were produced by immunoSEQ multiplex PCR, yet TCRdb's version contains in-frame clones alone and is incomplete. Counted here are about 97,000 clones, 81% occurring once; the ten biggest clones make up under 5.5%. The material sequenced was PBMCs. The receptors come from a man between 40 and 49 years old in good health and CMV-seropositive.

The chain combines TRBV20-1 with TRBJ1-2; no clear D gene. From germline, CDR1 is DFQATT and CDR2 SNEGSKA (reference sequence). This CDR3 is built from 11 residues. V lost 3 bases and J 3 bases, leaving 5 bases between the germline ends. CDR3 nucleotides: TGCAGTGCTAGTGCGGACTATGGCTACACCTTC. As protein: CSASADYGYTF.

Here the CDR3 reads CASSRTGAEKLFF. In nucleotides, the CDR3 is TGTGCCAGCTCACGAACTGGGGCCGAAAAACTGTTTTTT. The chain uses TRBV18 and TRBJ1-4; tentative D call: TRBD1 (5 bases). The CDR3 covers 13 residues. The V gene's germline CDR1 is KGHSH and CDR2 LQKENI. The V end lost 4 bases, the J end lost 8 bases, and 11 bases lay between the germline ends.

V usage is TRBV10-3 and J usage is TRBJ1-5; 9 nucleotides match TRBD1. Germline trimming cut 10 bases from V and 5 bases from J; bases unmatched to any gene: 6. The CDR3 covers 13 residues. CDR1 ENHRY and CDR2 SYGVKD come from the germline V gene. This chain's CDR3 is CATTGGAYQPQHF. The CDR3 DNA follows: TGTGCCACAACAGGGGGCGCGTATCAGCCCCAGCATTTT.

This chain joins TRBV2 and TRBJ1-1; D is undetermined. Trimming took 8 bases from V and 1 from J, leaving 11 bases between them. Germline values: CDR1 SNHLY, CDR2 FYNNEI. CDR3 length: 13 residues. CDR3 protein: CASSPEANTEAFF. As DNA, the CDR3 is TGTGCCAGCTCCCCGGAGGCGAACACTGAAGCTTTCTTT.

CDR3 coding DNA: TGTGCCAGCAGTGAATCTGGAGGGCCCCACAATGAGCAGTTCTTC. Protein product: CASSESGGPHNEQFF. This chain joins TRBV6-1 and TRBJ2-1; tentatively, D is TRBD2 (6 bases). The CDR3 runs 15 residues. V lost 2 bases and J lost 5, with 13 bases in between. Germline CDR1 and CDR2: MNHNS and SASEGT.

In regard to this clone: The junction differs from germline at one of its ends, possibly a read error. CDR3 coding DNA: TGTGCTAGCAGCCGCGGACAGGGGGCGTCAGATACGCAGTATTTT. Protein sequence: CASSRGQGASDTQYF. V and J are TRBV7-7 and TRBJ2-3; the match to TRBD1 covers 11 bases. The CDR3 totals 15 residues. CDR1 is SSHAT, CDR2 FNYEAQ, per germline (reference sequence). The whole variable domain, filled in from reference TRBV7-7 and TRBJ2-3, reads GAGVSQSPRYKVTKRGQDVTLRCDPISSHATLYWYQQALGQGPEFLTYFNYEAQPDKSGLPSDRFSAERPEGSISTLTIQRTEQRDSAMYRCASSRGQGASDTQYFGPGTRLTVL.

This chain joins TRBV5-1 and TRBJ2-7, with 7 bases identical to TRBD2. Per the germline V gene, CDR1 is SGHRS and CDR2 is YFSETQ. The CDR3 has 17 residues. V dropped 3 bases and J dropped 3; count of bases not matched to a gene: 15. This chain's CDR3 is CASSSLGIKRDLYEQYF. Here the CDR3 DNA reads TGCGCCAGCAGCTCTCTGGGCATTAAGCGGGATCTCTACGAGCAGTACTTC.

This chain uses TRBV6-4 with TRBJ1-2; D is undetermined. This CDR3 region has 12 residues. CDR1 is MRHNA and CDR2 is SNTAGT in the germline V gene. V lost 0 bases to trimming and J lost 8 bases, with 7 bases between them. The CDR3 reads CASSDSGGGYTF. CDR3 nucleotides: TGTGCCAGCAGTGACTCCGGCGGGGGCTACACCTTC.

This chain joins TRBV29-1 and TRBJ1-2; D perhaps matches TRBD1 (5 bases). From germline, CDR1 is SQVTM and CDR2 ANQGSEA. V gave up 5 bases and J gave up 8 bases, with 12 bases separating them. The CDR3 spans 11 residues. This CDR3 is CSVWTGEGYTF. Written as DNA, the CDR3 is TGCAGCGTTTGGACGGGGGAAGGCTACACCTTC.

This sequence joins TRBV7-3 and TRBJ2-1, with D possibly TRBD2 on 6 matching bases. CDR3 size: 13 residues. Germline V CDR1 and CDR2: SGHTA, FQGTGA. Trimming stripped 0 bases from V and 10 bases from J, with 10 bases between. CDR3 sequence reads: CASSLTWREEQFF. The DNA for the CDR3 is TGTGCCAGCAGCTTAACTTGGAGGGAAGAGCAGTTCTTC.

The chain is built from TRBV5-4 and TRBJ1-1; D ambiguous. Germline values: CDR1 SGHNT, CDR2 YYREEE (reference sequence). The CDR3 is 12 amino acids. The V end was cut by 1 base, the J end by 1 base, with 2 bases between. CDR3 bases: TGTGCCAGCAGCTTGCGGAACACTGAAGCTTTCTTT. Translation gives CASSLRNTEAFF.

Concerning this clone: Other DNA sequences from this sample encode an identical CDR3 as well. The chain links TRBV7-9 to TRBJ2-2, with D maybe TRBD2 (5 bases). Germline CDR1 and CDR2: SEHNR and FQNEAQ (reference sequence). Trimming stripped 5 bases from V and 1 base from J, with 11 bases between. The CDR3 contains 15 residues. CDR3 loop: CASSPLGGNTGELFF. The DNA of the CDR3 is TGTGCCAGCAGCCCCCTTGGAGGGAACACCGGGGAGCTGTTTTTT.

V usage is TRBV6-5 and J usage is TRBJ1-5; TRBD1 might be the D (5 bases). The CDR3 spans 16 residues. V was shortened by 4 bases and J by 1 base, with 14 bases between the two germline ends. In germline, CDR1 is MNHEY, CDR2 SVGAGI. The CDR3 spells CASSFRKGISNQPQHF. CDR3 in DNA: TGTGCCAGCAGTTTTCGAAAGGGGATAAGCAATCAGCCCCAGCATTTT.

In this sample, this clone turned up once. The chain combines TRBV19 with TRBJ1-1; 8 bases fit TRBD1. With V trimmed by 8 bases and J by 2 bases, 7 bases remained unmatched. Germline values: CDR1 LNHDA, CDR2 SQIVND (reference sequence). The CDR3 spans 14 residues. The CDR3 sequence is CASCGAGGNTEAFF. Here the CDR3 DNA reads TGTGCCAGTTGCGGGGCAGGGGGCAACACTGAAGCTTTCTTT.

The chain is built from TRBV5-6 and TRBJ1-3; 8 bases are shared with TRBD1. CDR1 is SGHDT and CDR2 is YYEEEE in the germline V gene. V was pared by 6 bases and J by 0 bases, with 5 bases of the junction left unmatched. The length of the CDR3 is 15 residues. Here the CDR3 DNA reads TGTGCCAGCACCTGGACAGGGAGCTCTGGAAACACCATATATTTT. Amino acid sequence: CASTWTGSSGNTIYF. Using reference TRBV5-6 and TRBJ1-3 for the parts outside the CDR3, the full variable domain is DAGVTQSPTHLIKTRGQQVTLRCSPKSGHDTVSWYQQALGQGPQFIFQYYEEEERQRGNFPDRFSGHQFPNYSSELNVNALLLGDSALYLCASTWTGSSGNTIYFGEGSWLTVV.

The chain combines TRBV2 with TRBJ2-5, with D perhaps matching TRBD1 (6 bases). V was shortened by 2 bases and J by 5 bases, with 15 bases between the two germline ends. The germline V gene has CDR1 SNHLY and CDR2 FYNNEI. The CDR3 is 15 residues long. CDR3 nucleotides: TGTGCCAGCAGTGAAACTTATCAGGGGCGGGAGACCCAGTACTTC. This codes for CASSETYQGRETQYF.

The chain combines TRBV19 with TRBJ1-2; D gene uncertain. CDR3 length: 14 residues. Germline V gene lookup returns CDR1 LNHDA and CDR2 SQIVND (reference sequence). Trimming pared 3 bases from V and 8 bases from J, leaving 16 bases between. The CDR3 loop reads CASSMGGSMGGYTF. CDR3 nucleotides: TGTGCCAGTAGTATGGGAGGCAGTATGGGAGGCTACACCTTC.